This T cell receptor (beta chain) was sequenced during a study of T cell responses to AZD1222 COVID-19 vaccine. Overall study: Some second doses came at about 4 weeks and others at about 12 weeks; these were pooled. General study results and limits: The donor group comprised mostly white British people and more females; the analysis possibly underestimated clonal diversity. Repertoire sampling occurred only after the peak T cell response.

On this clone itself: No antigen is known for it.

Sequencing used immunoSEQ multiplex PCR; TCRdb keeps in-frame clones, though not all of them. The table includes 130,000 to 150,000 clones, about nine tenths detected once. The V gene end was trimmed by 2 bases and the J gene end by 2 bases; junction bases not matched to a gene: 4. CDR3 length: 15 amino acids. Germline V gene sequence: CDR1 SGHAT, CDR2 FQNNGV. The V and J genes are TRBV11-2 and TRBJ2-3; TRBD2 matches 7 bases. Sample: peripheral blood, taken on day 0 of AZD1222 vaccination. This receptor was taken from an adult in good health. CDR3 residues: CASSLTAGPTDTQYF. In DNA form, the CDR3 reads TGTGCCAGCAGCTTAACAGCGGGACCCACAGATACGCAGTATTTT.